The TCR beta chain described here comes from a study of shared clonotypes between healthy human individuals. The overall study: Three plates each covered CD4 naive and memory; CD8 naive two, CD8 memory one.

Deep was the level at which the assay was run. Using approximately 190 ng DNA, 32,000 or so T cell genomes, the sorted-subset replicate PCRs were run. The assay was immunoSEQ multiplex PCR, and TCRdb's table has in-frame clones only and misses some. The repertoire holds about 2.4 million clones, with over 85% as singletons. V lost 5 bases, J lost 4 bases, and 9 bases lay in between. CDR1 and CDR2 (germline): SGHAT, FQNNGV. The CDR3 length is 13 residues. Negatively enriched CD4+ T cells were divided by CD45RA into naive and memory. The sequencing input was naive CD4+ T cells sorted from blood. Documented subset: CD45RA+ positively selected. This chain joins TRBV11-2 and TRBJ1-3; unclear D gene. This TCR was recovered from a man aged 18 to 30 in good health. CDR3 residues: CASSPSQGNTIYF. The CDR3 DNA reads TGTGCCAGCAGCCCCTCCCAGGGAAACACCATATATTTT.